The rows below give T cell receptor beta chains drawn from one sample of a study of T cell responses to AZD1222 COVID-19 vaccine. Sequencing was performed with immunoSEQ multiplex PCR; in TCRdb, only in-frame clones are kept and a portion is missing. The data show about 130,000 clones, around 83% seen once. The source material was peripheral blood, sampled 28 days after the second AZD1222 dose. The receptors come from an adult who received the AZD1222 COVID-19 vaccine. CDR3s include the opening cysteine and the closing phenylalanine or tryptophan. A D gene is named only where the DNA matches it firmly. Rows give clone size only sometimes, using once, few, many, or a class for an expanded clone.

j_gene | abundance | d_gene | v_gene | CDR3aa | CDR3nt
TRBJ1-2 | few | - | TRBV7-8 | CASSLRRTDNNYGYTF | TGTGCCAGCAGCTTGCGAAGGACAGATAATAACTATGGCTACACCTTC
TRBJ1-1 | - | - | TRBV12-3/TRBV12-4 | CASSFQDRPLAFF | TGTGCCAGCAGTTTCCAGGACAGACCTTTAGCTTTCTTT
TRBJ1-2 | - | TRBD1 | TRBV4-3 | CASSQGTGANYGYTF | TGCGCCAGCAGCCAAGGTACAGGGGCTAACTATGGCTACACCTTC
TRBJ2-1 | few | - | TRBV11-3 | CASSPLTGAYNEQFF | TGTGCCAGCAGCCCGCTCACAGGCGCCTACAATGAGCAGTTCTTC
TRBJ1-2 | - | - | TRBV5-1 | CASSLEAGRAANYGYTF | TGCGCCAGCAGCTTGGAGGCGGGCAGGGCAGCTAACTATGGCTACACCTTC
TRBJ2-1 | few | TRBD1 | TRBV28 | CASNPPPGQGVNEQFF | TGTGCCAGCAACCCACCCCCGGGACAGGGGGTCAATGAGCAGTTCTTC
TRBJ1-5 | - | - | TRBV28 | CASSSLGGNQPQHF | TGTGCCAGCAGTTCCCTCGGGGGGAATCAGCCCCAGCATTTT
TRBJ2-1 | - | TRBD2 | TRBV7-3 | CASSPRGAGGLYNEQFF | TGTGCCAGCAGCCCGCGAGGAGCGGGGGGCCTTTACAATGAGCAGTTCTTC
TRBJ2-1 | - | - | TRBV5-1 | CASSPDNEQFF | TGCGCCAGCAGCCCAGACAATGAGCAGTTCTTC
TRBJ1-2 | - | - | TRBV5-1 | CASSSWAPQGTSYGYTF | TGCGCCAGCAGCTCCTGGGCCCCACAGGGAACTAGCTATGGCTACACCTTC
TRBJ2-7 | - | - | TRBV7-3 | CASSLSMGSYEQYF | TGTGCCAGCAGCTTAAGTATGGGCTCCTACGAGCAGTACTTC
TRBJ1-5 | - | - | TRBV18 | CASSPSSVAHQPQHF | TGTGCCAGCTCACCGTCTAGTGTCGCCCATCAGCCCCAGCATTTT
TRBJ1-4 | - | TRBD1 | TRBV15 | CATRRDRSTNEKLFF | TGTGCCACCAGGCGGGACAGATCAACTAATGAAAAACTGTTTTTT
TRBJ1-5 | - | - | TRBV2 | CASSESGVDQPQHF | TGTGCCAGCAGTGAATCAGGAGTGGATCAGCCCCAGCATTTT
TRBJ2-7 | - | TRBD1 | TRBV6-5 | CASQGQGAPGEQYF | TGTGCCAGCCAAGGACAGGGGGCCCCCGGCGAGCAGTACTTC
TRBJ2-3 | - | - | TRBV7-2 | CASSLEGRSADTQYF | TGTGCCAGCAGCTTGGAGGGCCGGAGTGCAGATACGCAGTATTTT
TRBJ1-1 | - | TRBD1 | TRBV28 | CASREMGQGLTAEAFF | TGTGCCAGCCGTGAGATGGGACAGGGGCTAACGGCTGAAGCTTTCTTT
TRBJ1-2 | few | - | TRBV6-5 | CASSWLGGAGGGYTF | TGTGCCAGCAGTTGGTTGGGAGGGGCTGGGGGTGGCTACACCTTC
TRBJ1-1 | - | - | TRBV5-1 | CASTPGDRNTEAFF | TGCGCCAGCACCCCGGGGGACCGGAACACTGAAGCTTTCTTT
TRBJ2-1 | - | - | TRBV7-2 | CASSFIQVNEQFF | TGTGCCAGCAGTTTCATTCAGGTCAATGAGCAGTTCTTC
TRBJ2-7 | - | - | TRBV5-1 | CASSPQGSYEQYF | TGCGCCAGCAGCCCACAGGGCTCCTACGAGCAGTACTTC
TRBJ2-3 | - | - | TRBV18 | CASSPGEVTDTQYF | TGTGCCAGCTCACCGGGAGAAGTCACAGATACGCAGTATTTT
TRBJ2-3 | - | - | TRBV5-4 | CASSSPAWGSSTDTQYF | TGTGCCAGCAGTTCCCCAGCGTGGGGATCTAGCACAGATACGCAGTATTTT
TRBJ2-5 | - | - | TRBV11-3 | CASSLGRGRALETQYF | TGTGCCAGCAGCCTCGGGCGGGGAAGGGCATTGGAGACCCAGTACTTC
TRBJ2-2 | - | TRBD2 | TRBV10-3 | CAIRASGGAVTGELFF | TGTGCCATCAGGGCTAGCGGGGGGGCGGTCACCGGGGAGCTGTTTTTT
TRBJ1-3 | - | TRBD1 | TRBV19 | CASRPSGTVGGNTIYF | TGTGCCAGTAGGCCCTCCGGGACAGTGGGTGGAAACACCATATATTTT
TRBJ2-2 | - | - | TRBV18 | CASSPPAGNTGELFF | TGTGCCAGCTCACCTCCGGCGGGTAACACCGGGGAGCTGTTTTTT
TRBJ1-2 | - | TRBD1 | TRBV3-1/TRBV3-2 | CASSQEDRGRGGYTF | TGTGCCAGCAGCCAAGAGGACAGGGGCCGGGGTGGCTACACCTTC
TRBJ2-7 | - | TRBD2 | TRBV6-7 | CASSYSPTPTSGGYEQYF | TGTGCCAGCAGTTACTCTCCTACTCCTACTAGCGGGGGATACGAGCAGTACTTC
TRBJ1-2 | - | - | TRBV5-1 | CASSLPRLQLGNYGYTF | TGCGCCAGCAGCTTGCCCAGGTTGCAGTTGGGCAACTATGGCTACACCTTC
TRBJ1-3 | once | - | TRBV19 | CASSGVASAGNTIYF | TGTGCCAGTAGTGGGGTGGCCAGCGCTGGAAACACCATATATTTT
TRBJ1-4 | - | TRBD1 | TRBV6-5 | CASREGTVDEKLFF | TGTGCCAGCAGGGAGGGGACAGTCGATGAAAAACTGTTTTTT
TRBJ1-6 | - | TRBD1 | TRBV6-4 | CASSGTADNSPLHF | TGTGCCAGCAGCGGGACAGCCGATAATTCACCCCTCCACTTT
TRBJ1-1 | - | - | TRBV13 | CASSLVGGTEAFF | TGTGCCAGCAGCTTAGTCGGCGGCACTGAAGCTTTCTTT
TRBJ1-2 | - | - | TRBV12-3/TRBV12-4 | CASTTTGRYTF | TGTGCCAGCACCACGACAGGACGGTACACCTTC
TRBJ1-3 | - | TRBD1 | TRBV10-3 | CAIRESQGADGNTIYF | TGTGCCATCAGAGAGAGTCAGGGGGCAGATGGAAACACCATATATTTT
TRBJ2-1 | - | TRBD2 | TRBV5-6 | CASSSTTGGRPNEQFF | TGTGCCAGCAGCTCGACCACGGGGGGGAGGCCCAATGAGCAGTTCTTC
TRBJ2-5 | - | TRBD1 | TRBV28 | CASRRTGNPISQETQYF | TGTGCCAGCCGTAGGACAGGGAATCCCATAAGCCAAGAGACCCAGTACTTC
TRBJ2-7 | few | - | TRBV18 | CASSSDSYEQYF | TGTGCCAGCTCATCCGACTCCTACGAGCAGTACTTC
TRBJ2-6 | - | - | TRBV24-1 | CATSFGFSGANVLTF | TGTGCCACCAGTTTCGGATTCTCTGGGGCCAACGTCCTGACTTTC
TRBJ1-4 | - | - | TRBV7-8 | CASSLAGAKNEKLFF | TGTGCCAGCAGCTTAGCGGGGGCCAAGAATGAAAAACTGTTTTTT